This is a list of T cell receptor beta chains from one sample in a study of HIV-infected patients and healthy controls. TCRdb used MiXCR to reprocess the 5' RACE reads, holding one entry per CDR3 protein. In the table there are 15,000 to 20,000 distinct CDR3 sequences, roughly 20% of which are singletons. Specimen: CD8+ T cells from blood. The receptor source for this set is a human donor in good health. Both conserved end residues are trimmed from each CDR3. The order of the fields is V gene, CDR3 protein.

v_call: TRBV6-1
cdr3_aa: ASSEVAGVIYEQY

v_call: TRBV29-1
cdr3_aa: SVDSGGGQPQH

v_call: TRBV7-3
cdr3_aa: ASSLSAGVYNSPLH

v_call: TRBV9
cdr3_aa: ASSVGGGSYNEQF

v_call: TRBV10-3
cdr3_aa: AISESGLAGVGEQY

v_call: TRBV19
cdr3_aa: ASTPWGFKTEAF

v_call: TRBV4-1
cdr3_aa: ASSQVAGTGLVNYGYT

v_call: TRBV6-6
cdr3_aa: ASSYADRGNQPQH

v_call: TRBV29-1
cdr3_aa: SVLEDVAVNTEAF

v_call: TRBV29-1
cdr3_aa: SGASGSGEQF

v_call: TRBV27
cdr3_aa: ASSFQGGPKNIQY

v_call: TRBV6-5
cdr3_aa: ASSYGRPTDTQY

v_call: TRBV9
cdr3_aa: ASSPGGRETQY

v_call: TRBV27
cdr3_aa: ASSLLPGQPEAF

v_call: TRBV18
cdr3_aa: ASSVPGQPQRDEQY

v_call: TRBV4-1
cdr3_aa: ASSRSLHTEAF

v_call: TRBV7-8
cdr3_aa: ASSVTSGRVLTGELF

v_call: TRBV4-2
cdr3_aa: ASSQVGAVGANVLT

v_call: TRBV4-1
cdr3_aa: ASSVDSRVTDTQY

v_call: TRBV12-3/TRBV12-4
cdr3_aa: ASGDGAYEQY

v_call: TRBV12-3/TRBV12-4
cdr3_aa: ASSFLRESKNIQY

v_call: TRBV14
cdr3_aa: ASSQGISGNNSPLH

v_call: TRBV12-3/TRBV12-4
cdr3_aa: ASSPQGNTEAF

v_call: TRBV27
cdr3_aa: ASSLYYAQETQY

v_call: TRBV6-6
cdr3_aa: ASSSLGGIGTEAF

v_call: TRBV27
cdr3_aa: ASTFSGISPREQF

v_call: TRBV3-1
cdr3_aa: ASSQTGEYEQY

v_call: TRBV10-3
cdr3_aa: AAGGTSEETQY

v_call: TRBV3-1
cdr3_aa: ASSQDRGSNTEAF

v_call: TRBV28
cdr3_aa: ASSLPEMTSGRVYEQY

v_call: TRBV6-1
cdr3_aa: ASSERTGSNSPLH

v_call: TRBV21-1
cdr3_aa: ASRTGGYGYT

v_call: TRBV29-1
cdr3_aa: SVEVEGRGYEQY

v_call: TRBV6-1
cdr3_aa: ASSEVSSGANVLT

v_call: TRBV4-1
cdr3_aa: ASSQISHSTDTQY

v_call: TRBV7-9
cdr3_aa: ASSLSGQGIVD

v_call: TRBV25-1
cdr3_aa: ASSVDRGYEQY

v_call: TRBV7-8
cdr3_aa: ASSALAGSSYNEQF

v_call: TRBV9
cdr3_aa: ASSNPGQGAARPSGNTIY

v_call: TRBV16
cdr3_aa: ASSQGTLLYGYT

v_call: TRBV5-1
cdr3_aa: ASTLAGTGRNTEAF

v_call: TRBV29-1
cdr3_aa: SVSDREAF

v_call: TRBV7-9
cdr3_aa: ASSLVSGTGGELF

v_call: TRBV7-9
cdr3_aa: ASSLPVNNEQF

v_call: TRBV18
cdr3_aa: ASSPLLQHNEQF

v_call: TRBV9
cdr3_aa: ASSVAPGDNNEQF

v_call: TRBV7-3
cdr3_aa: ASSGLDNEQF

v_call: TRBV11-2
cdr3_aa: ASSLESHNEQF

v_call: TRBV27
cdr3_aa: ASRASGTEAF

v_call: TRBV29-1
cdr3_aa: RSAGTAYEQY

v_call: TRBV2
cdr3_aa: ASTSDPRSSRGYGYT

v_call: TRBV6-1
cdr3_aa: ASSSPLIGLDTQY

v_call: TRBV9
cdr3_aa: ASSGQANYGYT

v_call: TRBV5-5
cdr3_aa: ASSLPRQAQETQY

v_call: TRBV7-8
cdr3_aa: ASSLGSGINTEAF

v_call: TRBV7-3
cdr3_aa: ASSPDAGNTEAF

v_call: TRBV27
cdr3_aa: ASSLWAGAVRDTQY